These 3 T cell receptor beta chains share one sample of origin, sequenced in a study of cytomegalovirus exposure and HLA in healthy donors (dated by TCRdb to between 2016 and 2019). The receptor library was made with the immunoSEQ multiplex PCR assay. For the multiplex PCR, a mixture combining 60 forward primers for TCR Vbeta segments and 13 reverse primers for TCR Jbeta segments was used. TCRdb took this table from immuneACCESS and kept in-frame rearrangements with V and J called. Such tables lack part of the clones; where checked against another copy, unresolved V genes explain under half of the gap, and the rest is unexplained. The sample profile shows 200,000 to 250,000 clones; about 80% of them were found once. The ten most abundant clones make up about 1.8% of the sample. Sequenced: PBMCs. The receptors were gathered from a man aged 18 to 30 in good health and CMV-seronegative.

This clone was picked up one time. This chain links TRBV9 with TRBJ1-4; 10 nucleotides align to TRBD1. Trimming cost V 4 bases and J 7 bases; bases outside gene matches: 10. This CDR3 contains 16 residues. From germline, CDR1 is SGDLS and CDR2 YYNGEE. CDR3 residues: CASSSGQGTTGEKLFF. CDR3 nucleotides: TGTGCCAGCAGCTCGGGACAGGGGACCACCGGTGAAAAACTGTTTTTT.

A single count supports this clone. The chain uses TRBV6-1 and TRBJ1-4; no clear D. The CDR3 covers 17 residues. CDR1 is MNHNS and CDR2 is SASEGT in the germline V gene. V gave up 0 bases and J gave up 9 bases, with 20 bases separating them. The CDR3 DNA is TGTGCCAGCAGTGAAGCGCTCGGGGATTTCAATGTGAAAAAACTGTTTTTT. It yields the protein CASSEALGDFNVKKLFF.

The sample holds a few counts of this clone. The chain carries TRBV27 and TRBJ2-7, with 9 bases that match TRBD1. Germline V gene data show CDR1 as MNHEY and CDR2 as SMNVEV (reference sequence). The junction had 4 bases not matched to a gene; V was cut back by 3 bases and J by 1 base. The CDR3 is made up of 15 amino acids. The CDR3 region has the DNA TGTGCCAGCAGTTTCGTGACAGGGGGGTCCTACGAGCAGTACTTC. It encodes CASSFVTGGSYEQYF.